The entry below gives a single TCR beta chain sequence along with its context. The antigen is undetermined. The investigators collected lesional scalp punch biopsies and peripheral blood from alopecia areata patients. The data originate from a study of CD8+ T cells in alopecia areata. Study-level points and caveats: There were also resident alphabeta T cells of normal skin sequenced in scalp samples.

TCR sequencing used cDNA made by reverse transcription of extracted RNA. Assay: immunoSEQ multiplex PCR; the TCRdb copy retains only in-frame clones and omits some. The table shows about 110,000 clones, with approximately 61% occurring only once. The clonotype originates from a human donor with alopecia areata. Sequencing was carried out using NKG2D-low CD8+ T cells sorted from blood.

For the CDR3, the DNA is TGCAGCGTGCGGACCGCCGTCTCCTACGAGCAGTACTTC. This translates into CSVRTAVSYEQYF. The chain joins TRBV29-1 to TRBJ2-7, with no clear D. The length of the CDR3 is 13 residues. The V gene lost 6 bases and the J gene lost 0 bases, with 12 bases spanning the gap. CDR1 and CDR2 from the germline V gene are SQVTM and ANQGSEA.